This T cell receptor beta chain was identified in a study of shared clonotypes between healthy human individuals. Regarding the study as a whole: Sequencing depth was expected to influence donor clonotype sharing.

Details on this clone: Antigen unknown.

V was cut by 5 bases and J by 5 bases, with 12 bases left in between. Germline lookup yields CDR1 SGHNT and CDR2 YENEEA. There are 13 residues in the CDR3. Clones were read by immunoSEQ multiplex PCR, and TCRdb kept only the in-frame ones, dropping some. The data show about 2 million clones, 90% to 95% seen once. This sequence originates from a man aged 18 to 30 in good health. Sequencing was carried out using naive CD4+ T cells sorted from blood. Subset meaning: CD45RA+ positively selected. The rearrangement joins TRBV11-3 to TRBJ2-5; no firm D call. The CDR3 loop reads CASSVNLVETQYF. The CDR3 nucleotides are TGTGCCAGCAGCGTAAATCTAGTGGAGACCCAGTACTTC.